The source of this TCR beta chain is a study of CD8 T cells in Susac syndrome. V lost 1 base to trimming and J lost 4 bases, with 8 bases between them. CDR3 length: 14 amino acids. Germline CDR1 and CDR2: SGHVS and FQNEAQ. Random hexamers served to reverse transcribe roughly 0.45 to 1 ug RNA. TCRdb ran MiXCR on the immunoSEQ multiplex PCR reads and lists one entry per CDR3 protein. Here the sample spans about 81,000 distinct CDR3 sequences, around 94% being singletons. The J gene is TRBJ1-5, the V gene TRBV7-8, with D unresolved. This clonotype originated in a human donor with Susac syndrome. Sequenced sample: CD8+ T cells from PBMCs. CDR3 in amino acids: CASSLGGFNQPQHF. In DNA, the CDR3 is TGTGCCAGCAGCTTAGGAGGATTTAATCAGCCCCAGCATTTT.